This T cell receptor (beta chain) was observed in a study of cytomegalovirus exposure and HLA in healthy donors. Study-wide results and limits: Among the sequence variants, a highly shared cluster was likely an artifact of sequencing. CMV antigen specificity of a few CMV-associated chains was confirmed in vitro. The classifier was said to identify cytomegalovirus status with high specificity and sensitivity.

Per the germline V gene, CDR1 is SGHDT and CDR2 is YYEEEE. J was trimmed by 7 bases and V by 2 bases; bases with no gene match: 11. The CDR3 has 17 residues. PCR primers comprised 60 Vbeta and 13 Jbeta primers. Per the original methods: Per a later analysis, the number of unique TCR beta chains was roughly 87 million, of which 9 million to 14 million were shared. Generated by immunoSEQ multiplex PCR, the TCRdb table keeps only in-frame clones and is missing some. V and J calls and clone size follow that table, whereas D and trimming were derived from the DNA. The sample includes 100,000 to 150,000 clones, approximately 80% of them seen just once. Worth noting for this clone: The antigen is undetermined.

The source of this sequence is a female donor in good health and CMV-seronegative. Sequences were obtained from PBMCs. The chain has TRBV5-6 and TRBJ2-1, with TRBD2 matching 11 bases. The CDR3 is CASSFLAGGPPVNEQFF. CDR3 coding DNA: TGTGCCAGCAGCTTTTTAGCGGGAGGGCCTCCGGTGAATGAGCAGTTCTTC.